The subject of this entry is one TCR beta chain. Under the authors' procedure: Counts of nucleated cells, estimated from reference gene primer amplification, were obtained. Profiled with immunoSEQ multiplex PCR; TCRdb holds only in-frame clones, not every one. That table supplies the V and J calls and clone size; D and trimming were determined from the DNA. In the table there are 400,000 or so clones, about nine tenths of which are singletons. This entry is derived from a study of blood T cell repertoires in COVID-19. Study-level information: COVID-19 samples collected from the United States, Italy and Spain covered acute and convalescent phases.

The specimen was peripheral blood. The TCR originated in a woman aged 35 to 49 with COVID-19, enrolled during active disease.

CDR3 region: CASSSPWGGGSGANVLTF. The CDR3 DNA follows: TGTGCCAGCAGCTCCCCGTGGGGAGGGGGTTCTGGGGCCAACGTCCTGACTTTC. The chain has TRBV7-2 and TRBJ2-6; TRBD2 is a possible D gene (7 bases). The CDR3 has 18 residues. The V end was cut by 4 bases, the J end by 1 base, with 17 bases between. In germline, CDR1 is SGHTA, CDR2 FQGNSA.